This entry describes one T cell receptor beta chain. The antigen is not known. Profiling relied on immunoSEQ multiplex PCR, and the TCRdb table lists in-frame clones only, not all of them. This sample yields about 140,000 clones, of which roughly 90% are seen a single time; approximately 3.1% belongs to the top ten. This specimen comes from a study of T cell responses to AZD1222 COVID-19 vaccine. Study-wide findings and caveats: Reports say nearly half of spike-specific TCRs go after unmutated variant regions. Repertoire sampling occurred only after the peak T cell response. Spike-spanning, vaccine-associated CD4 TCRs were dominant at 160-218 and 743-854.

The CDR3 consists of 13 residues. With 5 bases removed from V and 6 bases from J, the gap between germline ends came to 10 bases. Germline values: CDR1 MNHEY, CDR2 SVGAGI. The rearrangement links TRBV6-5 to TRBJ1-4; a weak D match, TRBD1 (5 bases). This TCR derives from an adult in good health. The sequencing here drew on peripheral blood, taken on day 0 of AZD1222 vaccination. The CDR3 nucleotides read TGTGCCAGCAGTCAGAGGGGAGATGAAAAACTGTTTTTT. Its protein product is CASSQRGDEKLFF.